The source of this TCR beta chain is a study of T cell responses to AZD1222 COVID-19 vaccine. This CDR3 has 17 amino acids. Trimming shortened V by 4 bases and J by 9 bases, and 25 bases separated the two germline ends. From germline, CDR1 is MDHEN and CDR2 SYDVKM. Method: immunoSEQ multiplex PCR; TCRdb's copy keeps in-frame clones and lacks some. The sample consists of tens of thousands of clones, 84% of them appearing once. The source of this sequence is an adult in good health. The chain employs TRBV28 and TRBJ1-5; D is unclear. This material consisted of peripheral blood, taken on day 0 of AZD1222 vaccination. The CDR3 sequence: CASSSNRARRKIGPQHF. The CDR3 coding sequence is TGTGCCAGCAGTTCAAATCGGGCAAGACGAAAGATTGGGCCCCAGCATTTT. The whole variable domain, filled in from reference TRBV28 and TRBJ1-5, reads DVKVTQSSRYLVKRTGEKVFLECVQDMDHENMFWYRQDPGLGLRLIYFSYDVKMKEKGDIPEGYSVSREKKERFSLILESASTNQTSMYLCASSSNRARRKIGPQHFGDGTRLSIL.